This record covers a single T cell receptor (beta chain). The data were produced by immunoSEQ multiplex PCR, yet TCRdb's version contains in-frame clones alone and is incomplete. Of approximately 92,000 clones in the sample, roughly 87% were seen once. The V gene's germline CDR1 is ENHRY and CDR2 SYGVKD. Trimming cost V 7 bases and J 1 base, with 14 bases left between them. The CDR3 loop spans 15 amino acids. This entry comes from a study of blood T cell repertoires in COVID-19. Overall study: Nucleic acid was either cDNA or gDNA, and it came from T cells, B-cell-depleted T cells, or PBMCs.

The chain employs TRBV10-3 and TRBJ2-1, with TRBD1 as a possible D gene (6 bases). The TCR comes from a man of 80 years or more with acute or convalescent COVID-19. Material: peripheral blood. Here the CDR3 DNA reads TGTGCCATCAAACGAGGGGGAAAGTCCTACAATGAGCAGTTCTTC. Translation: CAIKRGGKSYNEQFF.